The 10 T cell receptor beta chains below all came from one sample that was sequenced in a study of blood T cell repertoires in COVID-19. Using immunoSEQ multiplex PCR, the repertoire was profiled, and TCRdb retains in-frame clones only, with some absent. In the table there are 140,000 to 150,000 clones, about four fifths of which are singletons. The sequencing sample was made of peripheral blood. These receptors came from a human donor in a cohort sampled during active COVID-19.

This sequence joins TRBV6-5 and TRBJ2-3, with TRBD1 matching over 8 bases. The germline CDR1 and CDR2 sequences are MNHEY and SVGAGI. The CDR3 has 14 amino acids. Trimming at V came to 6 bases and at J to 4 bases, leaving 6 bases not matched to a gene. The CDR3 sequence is CASSPGQGADTQYF. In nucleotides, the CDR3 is TGTGCCAGCAGCCCCGGACAGGGTGCAGATACGCAGTATTTT.

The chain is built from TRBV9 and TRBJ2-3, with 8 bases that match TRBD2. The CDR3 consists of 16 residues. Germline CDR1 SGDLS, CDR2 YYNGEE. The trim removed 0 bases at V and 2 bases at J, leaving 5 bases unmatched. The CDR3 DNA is TGTGCCAGCAGCGTAGTTCAACTAGCGGCCACAGATACGCAGTATTTT. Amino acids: CASSVVQLAATDTQYF.

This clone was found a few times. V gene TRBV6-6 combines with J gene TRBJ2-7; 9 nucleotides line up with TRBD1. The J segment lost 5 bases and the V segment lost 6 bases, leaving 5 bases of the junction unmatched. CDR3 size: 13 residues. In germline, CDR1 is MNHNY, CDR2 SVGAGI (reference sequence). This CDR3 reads CASRLDRGHEQYV. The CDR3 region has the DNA TGTGCCAGCAGATTGGACAGGGGCCACGAGCAGTACGTC.

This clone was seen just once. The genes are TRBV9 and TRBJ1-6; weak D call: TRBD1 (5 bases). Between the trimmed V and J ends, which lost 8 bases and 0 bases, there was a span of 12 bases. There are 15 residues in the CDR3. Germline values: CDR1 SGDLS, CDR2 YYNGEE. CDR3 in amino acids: CASSQGSSYNSPLHF. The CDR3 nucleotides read TGTGCCAGTAGCCAGGGTAGCTCCTATAATTCACCCCTCCACTTT. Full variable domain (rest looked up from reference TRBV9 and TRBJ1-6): DSGVTQTPKHLITATGQRVTLRCSPRSGDLSVYWYQQSLDQGLQFLIQYYNGEERAKGNILERFSAQQFPDLHSELNLSSLELGDSALYFCASSQGSSYNSPLHFGNGTRLTVT.

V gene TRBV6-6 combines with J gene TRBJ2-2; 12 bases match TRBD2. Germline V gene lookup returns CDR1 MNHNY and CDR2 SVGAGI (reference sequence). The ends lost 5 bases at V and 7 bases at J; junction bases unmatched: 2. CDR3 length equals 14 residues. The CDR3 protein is CASSETSGGGELFF. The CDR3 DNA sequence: TGTGCCAGCAGTGAGACTAGCGGGGGCGGGGAGCTGTTTTTT.

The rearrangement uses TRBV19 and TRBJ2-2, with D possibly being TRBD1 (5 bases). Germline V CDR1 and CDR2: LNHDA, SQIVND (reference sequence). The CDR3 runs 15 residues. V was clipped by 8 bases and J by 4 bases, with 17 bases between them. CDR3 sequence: CASAAAVRATGELFF. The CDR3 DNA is TGTGCCAGTGCCGCCGCCGTCAGGGCCACCGGGGAGCTGTTTTTT.

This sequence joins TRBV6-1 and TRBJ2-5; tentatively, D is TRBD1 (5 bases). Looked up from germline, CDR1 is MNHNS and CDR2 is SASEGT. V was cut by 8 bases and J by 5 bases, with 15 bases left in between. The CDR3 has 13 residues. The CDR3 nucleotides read TGTGCCAGCGGGGCGACGGTAGAGGAGACCCAGTACTTC. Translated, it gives CASGATVEETQYF.

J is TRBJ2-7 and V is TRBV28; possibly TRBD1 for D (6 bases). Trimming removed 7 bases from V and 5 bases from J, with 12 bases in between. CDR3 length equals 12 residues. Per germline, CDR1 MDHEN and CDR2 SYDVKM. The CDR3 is CASTGDTNEQYF. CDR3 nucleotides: TGTGCCAGCACCGGGGACACCAACGAGCAGTACTTC.

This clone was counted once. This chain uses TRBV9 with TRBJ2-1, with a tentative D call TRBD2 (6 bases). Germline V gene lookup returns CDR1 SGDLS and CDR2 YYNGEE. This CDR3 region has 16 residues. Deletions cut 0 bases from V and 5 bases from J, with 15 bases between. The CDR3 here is CASSVGVAGINNEQFF. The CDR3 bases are TGTGCCAGCAGCGTAGGGGTGGCGGGAATCAACAATGAGCAGTTCTTC.

CDR3 sequence reads: CASSLTGADTQYF. DNA of the CDR3: TGTGCCAGCAGCTTAACGGGGGCAGATACGCAGTATTTT. The chain combines TRBV7-9 with TRBJ2-3; maybe TRBD2 (6 bases). V lost 2 bases and J 4 bases, leaving 7 bases between the germline ends. Germline V lookup: CDR1 SEHNR, CDR2 FQNEAQ (reference sequence). The CDR3 extends over 13 amino acids.